A single sample is the source of the 17 T cell receptor beta chains below, sequenced in a study of graft-versus-host responses after intestinal transplantation. Only in-frame clones appear in the TCRdb table, and some are missing; sequencing was by immunoSEQ multiplex PCR. The sample lists some 39,000 clones, about 92% occurring once. The sequencing used PBMCs, collected 734 days after intestinal transplantation. These receptors were collected from a human patient who received an intestinal transplant, so some T cells may come from the graft donor.

The chain joins TRBV5-4 to TRBJ2-7, with a tentative D call TRBD2 (6 bases). The V gene's germline CDR1 is SGHNT and CDR2 YYREEE (reference sequence). This CDR3 spans 15 amino acids. Trimming stripped 0 bases from V and 3 bases from J, with 13 bases between. The DNA of the CDR3 is TGTGCCAGCAGCTTGGCCGCAGGGAGGAGCTACGAGCAGTACTTC. It translates to CASSLAAGRSYEQYF.

In its sample, this clone was seen once. The CDR3 protein is CASRHNNEQFF. For the CDR3, the DNA is TGTGCCAGCAGACATAACAATGAGCAGTTCTTC. The chain combines TRBV6-5 with TRBJ2-1, with D hard to call. Deletions cut 6 bases from V and 5 bases from J, with 5 bases between. Germline assignment: CDR1 MNHEY and CDR2 SVGAGI. The CDR3 totals 11 residues.

A few counts support this clone. The rearrangement joins TRBV7-9 to TRBJ1-3; D is undetermined. Between the trimmed V and J ends, which lost 2 bases and 8 bases, there was a span of 25 bases. Germline V gives CDR1 SEHNR, CDR2 FQNEAQ (reference sequence). CDR3 length: 18 residues. The CDR3 DNA reads TGTGCCAGCAGCTTACTTAGTACAGACGGCTTCGCGGGAGACACCATATATTTT. Its protein product is CASSLLSTDGFAGDTIYF.

The chain links TRBV9 to TRBJ1-1, with a possible D match to TRBD1 (6 bases). V was clipped by 4 bases and J by 4 bases, with 8 bases between them. Germline V lookup: CDR1 SGDLS, CDR2 YYNGEE. This CDR3 region has 12 residues. Written as DNA, the CDR3 is TGTGCCAGCAGCCGAGGGGGCACTGAAGCTTTCTTT. It codes for CASSRGGTEAFF.

The genes are TRBV11-2 and TRBJ2-7; 9 bases match TRBD2. CDR3 length: 15 residues. Germline CDR1 reads SGHAT; CDR2 reads FQNNGV. V lost 0 bases to trimming and J lost 3 bases; unmatched junction nucleotides: 3. The CDR3 DNA is TGTGCCAGCAGCTTAGAGCGGGGGGGCCTCTACGAGCAGTACTTC. Protein sequence: CASSLERGGLYEQYF. The whole variable domain, filled in from reference TRBV11-2 and TRBJ2-7, reads EAGVAQSPRYKIIEKRQSVAFWCNPISGHATLYWYQQILGQGPKLLIQFQNNGVVDDSQLPKDRFSAERLKGVDSTLKIQPAKLEDSAVYLCASSLERGGLYEQYFGPGTRLTVT.

The rearrangement links TRBV25-1 to TRBJ2-1; D call uncertain. Germline CDR1 MGHDK, CDR2 SYGVNS. This CDR3 contains 11 residues. The germline V and J ends were trimmed by 0 bases and 8 bases, with 2 bases remaining between them. The CDR3 sequence is CASSEYYEQFF. Here the CDR3 DNA reads TGTGCCAGCAGTGAATACTATGAGCAGTTCTTC.

The V call is TRBV6-5, the J call TRBJ2-1, with 10 bases that match TRBD2. Germline V gene sequence: CDR1 MNHEY, CDR2 SVGAGI. The CDR3 runs to 15 residues. V gave up 6 bases and J gave up 6 bases; unmatched junction bases: 8. CDR3 coding DNA: TGTGCCAGCAGAGCCGGGACTAGCGTCGGCAATGAGCAGTTCTTC. Amino acids: CASRAGTSVGNEQFF.

The V call is TRBV10-3, the J call TRBJ1-5, with D possibly TRBD1 on 5 matching bases. Trimming stripped 3 bases from V and 9 bases from J, with 15 bases between. The CDR3 loop spans 14 amino acids. CDR1 and CDR2 from the germline V gene are ENHRY and SYGVKD. The CDR3: CAISEYDSRWPQHF. In nucleotides, the CDR3 is TGTGCCATCAGTGAATATGACAGTCGGTGGCCCCAGCATTTT.

The chain carries TRBV27 and TRBJ2-4; D perhaps matches TRBD2 (7 bases). Per the germline V gene, CDR1 is MNHEY and CDR2 is SMNVEV (reference sequence). This CDR3 region has 16 residues. V gave up 6 bases and J gave up 0 bases, with 15 bases separating them. The CDR3 is CASSRRGGQAKNIQYF. The CDR3 nucleotides are TGTGCCAGCAGCCGGCGCGGGGGCCAAGCCAAAAACATTCAGTACTTC.

This chain joins TRBV6-1 and TRBJ1-1; possible D gene TRBD1, 5 bases. Trimming shortened V by 2 bases and J by 0 bases, and 13 bases separated the two germline ends. The CDR3 loop spans 16 amino acids. Per the germline V gene, CDR1 is MNHNS and CDR2 is SASEGT. CDR3: CASSELRGTMNTEAFF. The CDR3 DNA sequence: TGTGCCAGCAGTGAACTGAGAGGGACTATGAACACTGAAGCTTTCTTT.

The rearrangement uses TRBV6-5 and TRBJ2-3, with 7 bases fitting TRBD2. Germline lookup yields CDR1 MNHEY and CDR2 SVGAGI. CDR3 size: 14 residues. The V segment lost 6 bases and the J segment 3 bases; nucleotides outside the gene matches: 6. CDR3: CASSSLARTDTQYF. The CDR3 DNA reads TGTGCCAGCAGCTCACTAGCGAGGACAGATACGCAGTATTTT.

The J gene is TRBJ2-7, the V gene TRBV4-1; D is unclear. The V end lost 1 base, the J end lost 5 bases, and 15 bases lay between the germline ends. This CDR3 comprises 15 residues. Germline CDR1 and CDR2: MGHRA and YSYEKL. CDR3 loop: CASSQVPISGHEQYF. CDR3 DNA sequence: TGCGCCAGCAGCCAAGTGCCGATCTCAGGCCACGAGCAGTACTTC.

The rearrangement joins TRBV7-9 to TRBJ1-3, with D unclear. CDR1 is SEHNR, CDR2 FQNEAQ, per germline (reference sequence). This CDR3 contains 13 residues. Trimming shortened V by 10 bases and J by 0 bases, and 10 bases separated the two germline ends. The DNA of the CDR3 is TGTGCCATCTCGTATTACTCTGGAAACACCATATATTTT. As protein: CAISYYSGNTIYF.

This sequence joins TRBV10-2 and TRBJ2-2, with 8 bases identical to TRBD2. The CDR3 runs to 16 residues. The trim removed 5 bases at V and 6 bases at J, leaving 11 bases unmatched. Germline CDR1 is WSHSY and CDR2 is SAAADI. CDR3 bases: TGCGCCAGCAGTCGGGGAGCGGGAGAGCAAGCCGGGGAGCTGTTTTTT. It encodes CASSRGAGEQAGELFF.

The rearrangement uses TRBV12-5 and TRBJ2-2; D gene uncertain. This CDR3 is 16 amino acids long. Germline V CDR1 and CDR2: LGHNT, FRNRAP. Trimming cost V 4 bases and J 2 bases, with 14 bases left between them. DNA for the CDR3: TGTGCTAGTGGTTGGCCGACAAATTTTAACACCGGGGAGCTGTTTTTT. It codes for CASGWPTNFNTGELFF.

The chain uses TRBV27 and TRBJ1-2, with D possibly matching TRBD1 (5 bases). This CDR3 region has 14 residues. The ends were cut back, 3 bases at V and 2 bases at J, with 10 bases in the middle. The germline V gene has CDR1 MNHEY and CDR2 SMNVEV (reference sequence). CDR3 sequence reads: CASSFGGGNYGYTF. CDR3 nucleotide sequence: TGTGCCAGCAGTTTTGGGGGGGGGAACTATGGCTACACCTTC.

This sequence joins TRBV5-6 and TRBJ2-1; no definite D call. The CDR3 is 15 residues long. V was clipped by 5 bases and J by 0 bases, with 12 bases between them. Germline CDR1 reads SGHDT; CDR2 reads YYEEEE. CDR3 sequence reads: CASSRTTSSYNEQFF. The CDR3 DNA reads TGTGCCAGCAGTCGAACAACGAGCTCCTACAATGAGCAGTTCTTC.